The source of this T cell receptor beta chain is a study of vaccination effects on CD4 cells after COVID-19. TCRdb's copy holds only in-frame clones and misses some; the assay was immunoSEQ multiplex PCR. In the table there are 25,000 to 35,000 clones, approximately 68% of which are singletons. Ahead of sequencing, the ViraFEST assay grew antigen-specific CD4+ T cells using viral peptide pools. Culture proceeded for more than 8 days, and CD4+ T cells were then isolated. Nucleocapsid antibody tests were negative, and the vaccine recipients had no prior SARS-CoV-2 infection. About 2 million PBMC per well received approximately 10 IU/ml IL-2 and roughly 10 ug/ml peptides in culture. About this clone itself: What it binds is unknown.

The sample in question was CD4+ T cells from PBMCs cultured with HCoV-229E spike peptides, obtained before COVID-19 vaccination. The sequence derives from a human donor who received a COVID-19 vaccine.

In DNA form, the CDR3 reads TGTGCCAGCAGCTTACGGCAAGGGTCTGTTGAAGCTTTCTTT. Translating it yields CASSLRQGSVEAFF. The chain couples TRBV7-2 to TRBJ1-1; D is unresolved. Germline V CDR1 and CDR2: SGHTA, FQGNSA. The germline V and J ends were trimmed by 2 bases and 7 bases, with 14 bases remaining between them. The CDR3 extends over 14 amino acids. Drawing the rest from reference TRBV7-2 and TRBJ1-1, the complete variable domain is GAGVSQSPSNKVTEKGKDVELRCDPISGHTALYWYRQSLGQGLEFLIYFQGNSAPDKSGLPSDRFSAERTGGSVSTLTIQRTQQEDSAVYLCASSLRQGSVEAFFGQGTRLTVV.